This T cell receptor beta chain was recorded in a study of blood T cell repertoires in COVID-19. The overall study: Samples representing acute and convalescent COVID-19 were sourced from the United States, Italy and Spain. Nucleic acid was either cDNA or gDNA, and it came from T cells, B-cell-depleted T cells, or PBMCs.

The germline V gene encodes CDR1 ENHRY and CDR2 SYGVKD. There are 13 residues in the CDR3. V was shortened by 10 bases and J by 7 bases, with 14 bases between the two germline ends. As originally analysed: Amplification from reference gene primers served as the basis for estimated nucleated cell counts. TCRdb's table, derived via immunoSEQ multiplex PCR, lists solely in-frame clones and lacks some. D and trimming were read from the DNA, whereas the V and J calls and clone size are those reported in that table. The sample yields about 200,000 clones, 80% seen once. Assignments of participants to cohorts depended upon their own reported clinical history.

The source of this sequence is a woman between 40 and 50 years old with acute COVID-19. Sequencing was performed on PBMCs or T cells enriched from blood (not recorded which). This sequence joins TRBV10-3 and TRBJ1-6; tentatively, D is TRBD1 (5 bases). CDR3 protein: CATSVEGNSPLHF. The CDR3 nucleotides read TGTGCCACGTCCGTGGAGGGGAATTCACCCCTCCACTTT.